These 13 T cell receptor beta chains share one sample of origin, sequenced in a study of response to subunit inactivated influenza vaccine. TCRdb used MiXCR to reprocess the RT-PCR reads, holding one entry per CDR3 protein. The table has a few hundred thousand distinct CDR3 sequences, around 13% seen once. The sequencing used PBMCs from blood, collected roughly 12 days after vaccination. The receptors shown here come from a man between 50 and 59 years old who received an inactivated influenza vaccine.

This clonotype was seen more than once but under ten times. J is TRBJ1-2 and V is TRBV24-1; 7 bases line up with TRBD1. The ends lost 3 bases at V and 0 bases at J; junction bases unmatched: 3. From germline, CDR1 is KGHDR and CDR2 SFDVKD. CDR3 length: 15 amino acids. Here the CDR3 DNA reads TGTGCCACCAGTGATCCTGGACAGGCTAACTATGGCTACACCTTC. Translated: CATSDPGQANYGYTF.

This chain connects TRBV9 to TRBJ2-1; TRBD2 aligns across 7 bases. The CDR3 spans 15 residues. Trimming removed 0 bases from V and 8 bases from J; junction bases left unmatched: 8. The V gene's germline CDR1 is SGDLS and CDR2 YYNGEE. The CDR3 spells CASSVGGLVGYEQFF. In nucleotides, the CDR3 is TGTGCCAGCAGCGTAGGCGGACTAGTCGGCTATGAGCAGTTCTTC. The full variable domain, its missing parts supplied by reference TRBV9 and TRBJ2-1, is DSGVTQTPKHLITATGQRVTLRCSPRSGDLSVYWYQQSLDQGLQFLIQYYNGEERAKGNILERFSAQQFPDLHSELNLSSLELGDSALYFCASSVGGLVGYEQFFGPGTRLTVL.

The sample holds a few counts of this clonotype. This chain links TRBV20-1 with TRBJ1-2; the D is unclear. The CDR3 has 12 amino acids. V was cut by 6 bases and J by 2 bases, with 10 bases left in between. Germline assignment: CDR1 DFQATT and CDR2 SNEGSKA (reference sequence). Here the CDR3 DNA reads TGCAGTGCCCCGTCAGAGAACTATGGCTACACCTTC. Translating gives CSAPSENYGYTF.

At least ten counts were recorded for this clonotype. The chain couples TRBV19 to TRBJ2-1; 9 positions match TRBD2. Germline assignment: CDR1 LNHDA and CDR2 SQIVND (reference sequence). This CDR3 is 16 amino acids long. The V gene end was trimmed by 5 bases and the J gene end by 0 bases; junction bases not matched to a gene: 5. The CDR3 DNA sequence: TGTGCCAGTAGTCTAGCGGGGCACGGCTCCTACAATGAGCAGTTCTTC. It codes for CASSLAGHGSYNEQFF.

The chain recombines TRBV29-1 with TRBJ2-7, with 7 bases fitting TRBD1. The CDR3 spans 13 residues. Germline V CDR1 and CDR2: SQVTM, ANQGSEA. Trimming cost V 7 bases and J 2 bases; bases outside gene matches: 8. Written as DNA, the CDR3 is TGCAGCGCTGCCGGGACAGTAACCTACGAGCAGTACTTC. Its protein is CSAAGTVTYEQYF.

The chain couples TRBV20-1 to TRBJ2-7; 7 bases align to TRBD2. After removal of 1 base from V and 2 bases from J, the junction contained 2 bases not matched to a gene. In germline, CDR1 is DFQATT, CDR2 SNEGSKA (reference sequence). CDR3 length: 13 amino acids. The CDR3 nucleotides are TGCAGTGCTAGAGCTAGCGGCCCCTACGAGCAGTACTTC. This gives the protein CSARASGPYEQYF.

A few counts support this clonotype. The CDR3 is CASSLVGTGYEQYF. The CDR3 DNA follows: TGTGCCAGCAGCTTAGTCGGGACAGGCTACGAGCAGTACTTC. The J gene is TRBJ2-7, the V gene TRBV7-6; 8 bases are a match to TRBD1. The germline V gene encodes CDR1 SGHVS and CDR2 FNYEAQ. This CDR3 is built from 14 residues. J was trimmed by 3 bases and V by 1 base; bases with no gene match: 2.

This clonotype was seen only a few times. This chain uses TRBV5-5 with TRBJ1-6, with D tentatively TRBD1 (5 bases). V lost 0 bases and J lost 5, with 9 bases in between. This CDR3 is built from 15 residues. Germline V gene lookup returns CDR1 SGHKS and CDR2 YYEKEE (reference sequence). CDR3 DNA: TGTGCCAGCAGCTTGGGACAGAACCATAATTCACCCCTCCACTTT. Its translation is CASSLGQNHNSPLHF.

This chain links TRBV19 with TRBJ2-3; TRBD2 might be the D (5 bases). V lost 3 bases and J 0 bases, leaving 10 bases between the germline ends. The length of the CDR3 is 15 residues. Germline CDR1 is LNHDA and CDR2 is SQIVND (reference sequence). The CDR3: CASSIGGSSTDTQYF. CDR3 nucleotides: TGTGCCAGTAGTATTGGCGGGTCTAGCACAGATACGCAGTATTTT. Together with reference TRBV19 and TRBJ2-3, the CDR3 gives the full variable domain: DGGITQSPKYLFRKEGQNVTLSCEQNLNHDAMYWYRQDPGQGLRLIYYSQIVNDFQKGDIAEGYSVSREKKESFPLTVTSAQKNPTAFYLCASSIGGSSTDTQYFGPGTRLTVL.

CDR3 residues: CASRSGYLRETQYF. CDR3 coding DNA: TGTGCCAGCAGAAGCGGGTACCTAAGGGAGACCCAGTACTTC. The rearrangement links TRBV12-3 or TRBV12-4 to TRBJ2-5, with D perhaps matching TRBD2 (6 bases). This CDR3 has 14 amino acids. V was trimmed by 6 bases and J by 5 bases, leaving 16 bases between them.

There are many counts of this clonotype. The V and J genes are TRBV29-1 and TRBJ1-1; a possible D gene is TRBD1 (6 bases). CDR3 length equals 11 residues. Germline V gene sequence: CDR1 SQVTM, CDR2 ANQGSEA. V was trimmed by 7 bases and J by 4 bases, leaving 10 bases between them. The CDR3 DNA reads TGCAGCGGGGGGCTACCCACTGAAGCTTTCTTT. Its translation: CSGGLPTEAFF.

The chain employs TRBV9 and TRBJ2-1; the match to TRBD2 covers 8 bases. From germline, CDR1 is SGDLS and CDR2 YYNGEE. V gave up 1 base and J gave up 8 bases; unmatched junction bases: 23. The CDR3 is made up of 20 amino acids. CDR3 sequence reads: CASSVRRWASGPDYLDEQFF. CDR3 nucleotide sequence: TGTGCCAGCAGCGTACGGCGCTGGGCTAGCGGGCCTGACTACCTCGATGAGCAGTTCTTC.

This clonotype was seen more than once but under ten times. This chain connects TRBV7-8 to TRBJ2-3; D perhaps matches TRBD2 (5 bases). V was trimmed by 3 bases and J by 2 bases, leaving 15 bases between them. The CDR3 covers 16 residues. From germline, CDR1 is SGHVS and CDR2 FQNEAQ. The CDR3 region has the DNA TGTGCCAGCAGCTTTAGTAGGCTAGCCCTCACAGATACGCAGTATTTT. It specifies CASSFSRLALTDTQYF.